This T cell receptor beta chain was documented in a study of blood T cell repertoires in COVID-19. Overall study context: Samples of COVID-19 (acute and convalescent) were obtained from the United States, Italy and Spain. PBMCs, B-cell-depleted T cells, or T cells were the source of the cDNA or gDNA that made up the material.

The J segment lost 8 bases and the V segment lost 4 bases, leaving 18 bases of the junction unmatched. The germline gives CDR1 SGHRS, CDR2 YFSETQ. This CDR3 is built from 18 residues. Authors' methods: Quantification of nucleated cells was approximated via reference gene primer amplification. Using immunoSEQ multiplex PCR, the repertoire was profiled, and TCRdb retains in-frame clones only, with some absent. V, J and clone size are taken as reported in that table, and D and trimming were inferred from the DNA itself. The sample holds 200,000 to 250,000 clones, about 87% seen once. The clonotype was recovered from a man aged 25 to 45 with COVID-19, enrolled during active disease. Source material: peripheral blood. The rearrangement links TRBV5-1 to TRBJ2-1; 10 positions agree with TRBD2. The CDR3 spells CASSPKGTLAGVSDEQFF. The DNA for the CDR3 is TGCGCCAGCAGCCCAAAGGGAACCCTAGCGGGAGTATCTGATGAGCAGTTCTTC.